One sample yielded the 3 T cell receptor beta chains listed below, sequenced in a study of regulatory T cells in long-lasting Graves disease. Time point described: newly diagnosed GD, antithyroid drugs for less than 3 months. PBMC-derived RNA was used for the TCR library. Construction of TCR beta libraries relied on iRepertoire HTBI primers and on Arm-PCR targeting CDR3 regions. MiXCR, applied by TCRdb to the multiplex PCR reads, yields one record per CDR3 protein. The sample holds around 400,000 distinct CDR3 sequences, about 16% seen once. The sequencing here drew on peripheral blood mononuclear cells (PBMCs), taken at new diagnosis, from a patient treated with antithyroid drugs. The source is a female donor with Graves disease.

The gene calls are TRBV30 and TRBJ1-5; the D is unclear. The CDR3 loop spans 13 amino acids. Germline CDR1 reads GTSNPN; CDR2 reads SVGIG (reference sequence). V dropped 0 bases and J dropped 6 bases, with 9 bases sitting between them. CDR3 protein: CAWSVRLAQPQHF. The CDR3 bases are TGTGCCTGGAGTGTCCGTTTGGCTCAGCCCCAGCATTTT.

This clonotype came up many times. The V call is TRBV7-3, the J call TRBJ2-2, with 7 bases that match TRBD1. CDR3 length: 17 residues. Germline lookup yields CDR1 SGHTA and CDR2 FQGTGA. The V gene end was trimmed by 4 bases and the J gene end by 3 bases; junction bases not matched to a gene: 11. The CDR3 is CASSSPTHRGDTGELFF. The CDR3 nucleotides read TGTGCCAGCAGCTCCCCGACACACAGGGGAGACACCGGGGAGCTGTTTTTT.

This clonotype came up many times. This chain connects TRBV12-3 or TRBV12-4 to TRBJ1-4; no firm D call. V shed 3 bases and J shed 5 bases, with 7 bases lying between them. The CDR3 extends over 13 amino acids. The CDR3 here is CASSFKQNEKLFF. CDR3 in DNA: TGTGCCAGCAGTTTTAAGCAAAATGAAAAACTGTTTTTT.